These 14 T cell receptor beta chains were all obtained from the same sample, sequenced in a study of T cell clonality in common variable immunodeficiency. The study's findings and limits: Reportedly, TCR beta sequences from common variable immunodeficiency showed fewer deletions and N-nucleotide insertions.

Antigen specificity for these receptors is unknown. Assay used: immunoSEQ multiplex PCR; TCRdb lists only in-frame clones, some missing. The sample was found to contain roughly 30,000 clones, and every one recurs. The sample consisted of peripheral blood mononuclear cells. These receptor sequences come from a human donor with common variable immunodeficiency.

Notes on this clone: With the read ending 3 residues before the CDR3 end, the germline J gene is used to fill in that end. V gene TRBV2 combines with J gene TRBJ2-7, with 8 bases matching TRBD2. Germline V lookup: CDR1 SNHLY, CDR2 FYNNEI. CDR3 length: 16 residues. Trimming cost V 7 bases and J 3 bases; bases outside gene matches: 14. The part of the CDR3 DNA that was read is TGTGCCAGCACCTCCGGCCTGGCGGGAGGCCTCTACGAG. Protein: CASTSGLAGGLYE. The whole CDR3 region reads CASTSGLAGGLYEQYF.

Details on this clone: Coverage ceases 3 residues before the CDR3 finishes, and the germline J gene fills in the end. This rearrangement joins TRBV19 to TRBJ1-1; no clear D gene. The germline V gene encodes CDR1 LNHDA and CDR2 SQIVND (reference sequence). V was shortened by 2 bases and J by 4 bases, with 8 bases between the two germline ends. CDR3 size: 13 residues. The CDR3 loop is CASSIFSSTEAFF. The part of the CDR3 DNA that was read is TGTGCCAGTAGTATATTTTCCAGCACTGAA.

This clone was seen ten or more times. The sequenced fragment ends 3 residues before the CDR3 boundary, so the rest is inferred from the germline J gene. The chain couples TRBV19 to TRBJ2-7; 10 bases line up with TRBD2. The CDR3 length is 16 residues. Germline values: CDR1 LNHDA, CDR2 SQIVND (reference sequence). J gave up 0 bases and V 5 bases, and 7 bases lay outside the gene matches. The sequenced CDR3 bases are TGTGCCAGTAGTCCGGGACTAGCGTTTAGCTCCTACGAG. Translating gives CASSPGLAFSSYE. Given in full, the CDR3 is CASSPGLAFSSYEQYF.

At least ten counts were recorded for this clone. The read stops 3 residues short of the end of the CDR3; the missing end is completed from the germline J gene. J is TRBJ2-2 and V is TRBV29-1, with 12 positions matching TRBD2. J lost 6 bases, V lost 5 bases, and 4 bases had no gene match. CDR3 size: 14 residues. Germline V CDR1 and CDR2: SQVTM, ANQGSEA. CDR3 DNA, as far as it was read: TGCAGCGTTACCCCTAGCGGGAGGGCCGGGGAG. This codes for CSVTPSGRAGE. The entire CDR3 protein reads CSVTPSGRAGELFF.

This clone was counted many times. The observed sequence ends 3 residues before the CDR3 terminus, with the missing tail filled in from the germline J gene. This sequence joins TRBV5-1 and TRBJ1-1; no clear D. Germline V lookup: CDR1 SGHRS, CDR2 YFSETQ. The CDR3 runs to 13 residues. V lost 4 bases, J lost 0 bases, and 7 bases lay in between. This CDR3 reads CASSPPMNTEAFF. The part of the CDR3 DNA that was read is TGCGCCAGCAGCCCCCCAATGAACACTGAA.

About this clone itself: At one of its ends the junction is not consistent with the germline gene, which may arise from a read error. Read sequence stops 3 residues before the CDR3 end, and the germline J gene provides the missing end. The chain joins TRBV10-1 to TRBJ2-5, with TRBD1 identical over 7 bases. Per germline, CDR1 WNHNN and CDR2 SYGVQD (reference sequence). The CDR3 has 16 amino acids. The CDR3 sequence: CASSESKDRRQGTQYF. Partial CDR3 DNA: TGCGCCAGCAGTGAGTCGAAGGACAGGCGCCAAGGGACC.

This clone was seen repeatedly, ten times or more. The read ends 3 residues before the CDR3 terminus; that terminus is restored from the germline J gene. The V call is TRBV18, the J call TRBJ2-3; 13 nucleotides align to TRBD2. Trimming removed 4 bases from V and 0 bases from J; junction bases left unmatched: 4. The length of the CDR3 is 17 residues. Per germline, CDR1 KGHSH and CDR2 LQKENI. This CDR3 reads CASSLRTSGGSTDTQYF. The covered CDR3 bases are TGTGCCAGCTCACTACGGACTAGCGGGGGAAGCACAGATACG.

There are many counts of this clone. The read ends 3 residues shy of where the CDR3 ends; the end is completed using the germline J gene. This chain joins TRBV19 and TRBJ2-2; 7 bases map to TRBD2. CDR1 is LNHDA and CDR2 is SQIVND in the germline V gene (reference sequence). The CDR3 runs 16 residues. Trimming at V came to 6 bases and at J to 3 bases, leaving 10 bases not matched to a gene. CDR3 bases read: TGTGCCAGTAGATGGGGGACTACGCCGGACACCGGGGAG. It is translated as CASRWGTTPDTGE. The CDR3, in full, reads CASRWGTTPDTGELFF.

This clone was seen many times. The read falls 3 residues short of the CDR3 end, and the missing part is taken from the germline J gene. The gene calls are TRBV20-1 and TRBJ2-3, with D uncertain. The CDR3 sequence is 16 residues long. The germline gives CDR1 DFQATT, CDR2 SNEGSKA (reference sequence). V was trimmed by 1 base and J by 2 bases, leaving 16 bases between them. The DNA read from the CDR3 is TGCAGTGCTAGAGGCTCGAGTGGGCAACTCACAGATACG. Translation: CSARGSSGQLTDT. The whole CDR3 is CSARGSSGQLTDTQYF.

Many counts were recorded for this clone. The read halts 3 residues ahead of the CDR3 end, with the missing end drawn from the germline J gene. The chain carries TRBV20-1 and TRBJ1-4; 9 bases are shared with TRBD1. The J segment lost 0 bases and the V segment lost 6 bases, leaving 11 bases of the junction unmatched. The CDR3 is 17 amino acids. The germline V gene has CDR1 DFQATT and CDR2 SNEGSKA (reference sequence). The sequenced part of the CDR3 DNA is TGCAGTGCCTCAAGGTTGGACAGGGGTGCAACTAATGAAAAA. It yields the protein CSASRLDRGATNEK. The full CDR3 protein reads CSASRLDRGATNEKLFF.

This clone showed up just a few times. The CDR3 end falls 3 residues outside the read, so it is completed with the germline J gene. The V and J genes are TRBV5-6 and TRBJ2-7; D is perhaps TRBD1 (6 bases). Germline CDR1 reads SGHDT; CDR2 reads YYEEEE. The V end was cut by 0 bases, the J end by 6 bases, with 10 bases between. CDR3 length equals 13 residues. The part of the CDR3 DNA that was read is TGTGCCAGCAGCTTGGTCAGGGGAGCCGAG. It is translated as CASSLVRGAE. Given in full, the CDR3 is CASSLVRGAEQYF.

This clone was counted between two and nine times. The CDR3 end falls 3 residues outside the read, so it is completed with the germline J gene. This rearrangement joins TRBV6-1 to TRBJ2-3, with D tentatively TRBD2 (6 bases). The CDR3 consists of 14 residues. V was clipped by 4 bases and J by 2 bases, with 10 bases between them. CDR1 and CDR2 (germline): MNHNS, SASEGT. The part of the CDR3 DNA that was read is TGTGCCAGCAGTGGGCGGGGAGTCACAGATACG. This codes for CASSGRGVTDT. The CDR3 reads in full as CASSGRGVTDTQYF.

This clone was observed a few times. Read coverage stops 3 residues before the CDR3 terminus; the germline J gene supplies the remainder. This chain connects TRBV14 to TRBJ2-7, with a weak D call TRBD1 (6 bases). Trimming took 4 bases from V and 1 from J, leaving 11 bases between them. Germline loops: CDR1 SGHDN, CDR2 FVKESK. CDR3 size: 14 residues. The covered CDR3 bases are TGTGCCAGCAGCCTGACAGGTTGGTCCTACGAG. It specifies CASSLTGWSYE. The whole CDR3 protein reads CASSLTGWSYEQYF.

This clone was detected ten times or more. The read terminates 3 residues before the CDR3 end, so the remaining end is supplied by the germline J gene. The chain is built from TRBV5-6 and TRBJ2-5; TRBD1 might be the D (6 bases). Looked up from germline, CDR1 is SGHDT and CDR2 is YYEEEE. V gave up 2 bases and J gave up 5 bases, with 13 bases separating them. The CDR3 has 14 amino acids. Partial CDR3 DNA: TGTGCCAGCAGCTTACAGGGTGGACGGGAGACC. It specifies CASSLQGGRET. The entire CDR3 protein reads CASSLQGGRETQYF.